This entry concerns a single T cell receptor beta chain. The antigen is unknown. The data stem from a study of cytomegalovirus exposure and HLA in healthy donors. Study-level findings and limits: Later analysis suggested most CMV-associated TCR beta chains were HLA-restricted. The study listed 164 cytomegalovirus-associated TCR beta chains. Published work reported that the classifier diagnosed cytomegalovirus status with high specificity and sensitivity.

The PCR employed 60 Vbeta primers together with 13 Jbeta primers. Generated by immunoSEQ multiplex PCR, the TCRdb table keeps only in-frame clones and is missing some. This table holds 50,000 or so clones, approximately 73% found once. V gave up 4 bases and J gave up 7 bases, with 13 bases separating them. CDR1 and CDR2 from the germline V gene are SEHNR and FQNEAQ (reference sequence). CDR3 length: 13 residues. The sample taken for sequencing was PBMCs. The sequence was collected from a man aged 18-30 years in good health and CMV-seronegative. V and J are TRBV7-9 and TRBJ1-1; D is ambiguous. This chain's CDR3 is CASSSQWAGEAFF. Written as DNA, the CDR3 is TGTGCCAGCAGCTCCCAGTGGGCAGGTGAAGCTTTCTTT. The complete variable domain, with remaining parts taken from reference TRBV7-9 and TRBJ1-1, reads DTGVSQNPRHKITKRGQNVTFRCDPISEHNRLYWYRQTLGQGPEFLTYFQNEAQLEKSRLLSDRFSAERPKGSFSTLEIQRTEQGDSAMYLCASSSQWAGEAFFGQGTRLTVV.